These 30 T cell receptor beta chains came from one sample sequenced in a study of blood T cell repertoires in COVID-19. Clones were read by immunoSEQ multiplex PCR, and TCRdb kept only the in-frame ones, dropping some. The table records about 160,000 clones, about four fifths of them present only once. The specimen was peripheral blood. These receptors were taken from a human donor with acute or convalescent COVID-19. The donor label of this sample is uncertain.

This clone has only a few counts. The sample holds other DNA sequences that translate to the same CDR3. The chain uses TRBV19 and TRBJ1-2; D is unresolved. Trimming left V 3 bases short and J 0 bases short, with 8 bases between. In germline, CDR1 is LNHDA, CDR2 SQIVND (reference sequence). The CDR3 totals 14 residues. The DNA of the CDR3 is TGTGCCAGTAGTATCCAGGCCGCTAACTATGGCTACACCTTC. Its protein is CASSIQAANYGYTF.

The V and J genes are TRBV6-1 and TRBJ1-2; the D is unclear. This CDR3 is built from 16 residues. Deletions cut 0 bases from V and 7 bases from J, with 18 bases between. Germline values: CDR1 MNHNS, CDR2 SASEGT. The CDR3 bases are TGTGCCAGCAGTGAAGCCTTTTTAGCCGGGATTGGTGGCTACACCTTC. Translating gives CASSEAFLAGIGGYTF.

CDR3 amino acids: CASSEVTGIGGNEQFF. The CDR3 DNA follows: TGTGCCAGCAGTGAAGTAACTGGCATAGGCGGCAATGAGCAGTTCTTC. The rearrangement uses TRBV6-1 and TRBJ2-1; D is unclear. The V end lost 1 base, the J end lost 6 bases, and 16 bases lay between the germline ends. The germline V gene has CDR1 MNHNS and CDR2 SASEGT. The CDR3 contains 16 residues.

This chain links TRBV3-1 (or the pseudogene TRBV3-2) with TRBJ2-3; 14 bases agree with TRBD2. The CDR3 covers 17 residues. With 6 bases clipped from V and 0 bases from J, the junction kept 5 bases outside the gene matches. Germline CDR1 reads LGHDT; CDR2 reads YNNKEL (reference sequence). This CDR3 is CASSLRTSGGSTDTQYF. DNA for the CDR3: TGTGCCAGCAGTCTCCGGACTAGCGGGGGGAGCACAGATACGCAGTATTTT.

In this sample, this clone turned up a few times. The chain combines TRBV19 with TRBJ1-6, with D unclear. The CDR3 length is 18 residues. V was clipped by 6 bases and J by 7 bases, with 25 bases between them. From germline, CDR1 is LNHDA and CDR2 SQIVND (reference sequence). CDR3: CASSPDFRLATGNSPLHF. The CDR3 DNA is TGTGCCAGTAGCCCAGATTTTAGATTGGCCACGGGGAATTCACCCCTCCACTTT.

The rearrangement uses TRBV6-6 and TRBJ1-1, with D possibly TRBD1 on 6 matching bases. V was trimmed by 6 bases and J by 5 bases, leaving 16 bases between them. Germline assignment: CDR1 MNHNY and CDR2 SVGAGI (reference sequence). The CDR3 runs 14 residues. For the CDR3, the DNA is TGTGCCAGCAGGATACAAGGGGGTTGGACTGAAGCTTTCTTT. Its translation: CASRIQGGWTEAFF.

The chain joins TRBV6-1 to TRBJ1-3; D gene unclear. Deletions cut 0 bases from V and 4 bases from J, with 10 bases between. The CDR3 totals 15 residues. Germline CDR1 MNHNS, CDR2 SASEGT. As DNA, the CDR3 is TGTGCCAGCAGTGAAGCGCTTTATAGAGGAAACACCATATATTTT. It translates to CASSEALYRGNTIYF.

CDR3 nucleotide sequence: TGTGCCAGCAGCTTCGGACAGGGGGTTAACTATGGCTACACCTTC. The encoded protein is CASSFGQGVNYGYTF. This chain connects TRBV7-2 to TRBJ1-2; 10 nucleotides align to TRBD1. CDR3 size: 15 residues. The V and J ends lost 3 bases and 1 base, in that order; junction bases with no gene match: 2. Germline V gene data show CDR1 as SGHTA and CDR2 as FQGNSA.

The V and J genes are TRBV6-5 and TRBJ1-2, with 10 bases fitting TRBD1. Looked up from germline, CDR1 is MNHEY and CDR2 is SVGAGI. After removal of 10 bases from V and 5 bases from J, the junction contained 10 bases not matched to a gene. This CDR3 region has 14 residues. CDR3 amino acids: CATLGGDRGYGYTF. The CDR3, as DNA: TGTGCCACCCTTGGTGGGGACAGGGGTTATGGCTACACCTTC.

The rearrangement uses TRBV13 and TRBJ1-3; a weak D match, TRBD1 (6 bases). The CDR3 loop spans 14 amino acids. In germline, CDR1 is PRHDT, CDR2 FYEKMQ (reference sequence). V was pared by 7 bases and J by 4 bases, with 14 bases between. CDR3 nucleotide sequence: TGTGCCAGCACCCGCCGGCAGGGGGGAAACACCATATATTTT. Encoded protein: CASTRRQGGNTIYF.

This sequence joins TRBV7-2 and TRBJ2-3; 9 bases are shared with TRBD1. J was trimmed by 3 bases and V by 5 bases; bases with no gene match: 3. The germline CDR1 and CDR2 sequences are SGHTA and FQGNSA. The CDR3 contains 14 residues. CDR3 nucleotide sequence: TGTGCCAGCAGCGTTGGACAGGGGACAGATACGCAGTATTTT. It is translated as CASSVGQGTDTQYF.

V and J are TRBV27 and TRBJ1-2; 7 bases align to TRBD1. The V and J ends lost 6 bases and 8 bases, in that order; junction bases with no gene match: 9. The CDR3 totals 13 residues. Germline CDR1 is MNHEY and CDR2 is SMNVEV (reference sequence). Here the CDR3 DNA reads TGTGCCAGCAGCGCCGGGACAGAGGGCGGCTACACCTTC. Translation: CASSAGTEGGYTF.

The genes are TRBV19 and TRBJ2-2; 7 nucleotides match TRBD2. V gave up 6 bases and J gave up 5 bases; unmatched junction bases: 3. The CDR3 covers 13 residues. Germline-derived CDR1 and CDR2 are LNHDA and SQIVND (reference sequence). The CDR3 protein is CASRLRGTGELFF. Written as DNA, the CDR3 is TGTGCCAGTAGATTGCGGGGGACCGGGGAGCTGTTTTTT.

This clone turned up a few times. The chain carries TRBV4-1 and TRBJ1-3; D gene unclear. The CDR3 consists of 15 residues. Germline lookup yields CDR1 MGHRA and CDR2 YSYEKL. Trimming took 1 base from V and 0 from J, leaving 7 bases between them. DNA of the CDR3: TGCGCCAGCAGCCAAGTCGGGAACTCTGGAAACACCATATATTTT. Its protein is CASSQVGNSGNTIYF.

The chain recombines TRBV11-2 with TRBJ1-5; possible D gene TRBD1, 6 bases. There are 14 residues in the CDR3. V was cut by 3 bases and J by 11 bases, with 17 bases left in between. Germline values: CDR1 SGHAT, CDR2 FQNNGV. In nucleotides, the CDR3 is TGTGCCAGCAGCTTCGGGGAGGGGGAATGGGCCCAGCATTTT. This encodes CASSFGEGEWAQHF.

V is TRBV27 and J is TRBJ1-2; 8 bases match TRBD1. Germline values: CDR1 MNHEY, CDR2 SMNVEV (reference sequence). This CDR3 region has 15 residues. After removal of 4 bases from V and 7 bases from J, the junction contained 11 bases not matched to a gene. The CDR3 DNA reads TGTGCCAGCAGTTCCCCTTGGGCACAGGGGGGTGGCTACACCTTC. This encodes CASSSPWAQGGGYTF.

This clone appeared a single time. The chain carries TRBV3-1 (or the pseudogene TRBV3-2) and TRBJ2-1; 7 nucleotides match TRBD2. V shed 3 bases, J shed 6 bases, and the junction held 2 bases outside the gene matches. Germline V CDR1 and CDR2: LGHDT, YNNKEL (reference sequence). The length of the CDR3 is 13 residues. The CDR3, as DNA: TGTGCCAGCAGCCACCTAGCGGTCAATGAGCAGTTCTTC. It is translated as CASSHLAVNEQFF.

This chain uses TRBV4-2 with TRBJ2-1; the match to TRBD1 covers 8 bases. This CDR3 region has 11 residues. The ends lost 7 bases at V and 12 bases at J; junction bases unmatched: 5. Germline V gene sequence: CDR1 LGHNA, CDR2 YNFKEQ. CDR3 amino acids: CASMTGARQFF. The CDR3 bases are TGTGCCAGCATGACAGGGGCGAGGCAGTTCTTC.

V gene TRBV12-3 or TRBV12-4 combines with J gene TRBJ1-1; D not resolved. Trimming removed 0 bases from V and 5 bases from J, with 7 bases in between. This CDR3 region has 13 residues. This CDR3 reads CASSLARGTEAFF. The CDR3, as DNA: TGTGCCAGCAGTTTAGCGCGGGGAACTGAAGCTTTCTTT.

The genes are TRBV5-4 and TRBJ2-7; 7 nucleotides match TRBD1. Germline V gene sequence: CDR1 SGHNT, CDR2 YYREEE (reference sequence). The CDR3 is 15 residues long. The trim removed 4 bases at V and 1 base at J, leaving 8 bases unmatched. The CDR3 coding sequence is TGTGCCAGCAGCCCAAACAGGGGCTCGTCCTACGAGCAGTACTTC. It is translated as CASSPNRGSSYEQYF.

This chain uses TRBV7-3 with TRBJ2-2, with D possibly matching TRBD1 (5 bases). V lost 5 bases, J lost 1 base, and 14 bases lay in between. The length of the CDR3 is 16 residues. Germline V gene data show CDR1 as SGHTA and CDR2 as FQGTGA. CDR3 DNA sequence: TGTGCCAGCAGCCCCCTCCGGACACGGAACACCGGGGAGCTGTTTTTT. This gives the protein CASSPLRTRNTGELFF.

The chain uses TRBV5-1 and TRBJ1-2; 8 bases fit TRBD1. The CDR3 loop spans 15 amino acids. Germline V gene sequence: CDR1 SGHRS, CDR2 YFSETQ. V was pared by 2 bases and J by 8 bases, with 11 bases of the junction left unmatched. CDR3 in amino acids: CASSFQGQGRGGYTF. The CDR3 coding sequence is TGCGCCAGCAGCTTCCAAGGACAGGGCCGAGGGGGCTACACCTTC. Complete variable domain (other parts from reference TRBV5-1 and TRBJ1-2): KAGVTQTPRYLIKTRGQQVTLSCSPISGHRSVSWYQQTPGQGLQFLFEYFSETQRNKGNFPGRFSGRQFSNSRSEMNVSTLELGDSALYLCASSFQGQGRGGYTFGSGTRLTVV.

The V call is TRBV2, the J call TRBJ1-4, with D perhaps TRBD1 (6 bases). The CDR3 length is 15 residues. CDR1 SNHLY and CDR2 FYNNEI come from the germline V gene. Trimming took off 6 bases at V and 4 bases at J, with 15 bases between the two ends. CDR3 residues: CASREQGFNNEKLFF. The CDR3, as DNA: TGTGCCAGCAGGGAGCAGGGGTTTAATAATGAAAAACTGTTTTTT.

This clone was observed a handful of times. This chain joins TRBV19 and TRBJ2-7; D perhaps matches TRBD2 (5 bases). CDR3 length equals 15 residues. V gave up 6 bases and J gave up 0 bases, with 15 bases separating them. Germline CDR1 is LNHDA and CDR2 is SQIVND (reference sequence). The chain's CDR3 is CASRSHGRDSYEQYF. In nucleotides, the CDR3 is TGTGCCAGTAGGTCTCACGGACGGGACTCCTACGAGCAGTACTTC. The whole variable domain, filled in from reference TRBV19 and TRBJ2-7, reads DGGITQSPKYLFRKEGQNVTLSCEQNLNHDAMYWYRQDPGQGLRLIYYSQIVNDFQKGDIAEGYSVSREKKESFPLTVTSAQKNPTAFYLCASRSHGRDSYEQYFGPGTRLTVT.

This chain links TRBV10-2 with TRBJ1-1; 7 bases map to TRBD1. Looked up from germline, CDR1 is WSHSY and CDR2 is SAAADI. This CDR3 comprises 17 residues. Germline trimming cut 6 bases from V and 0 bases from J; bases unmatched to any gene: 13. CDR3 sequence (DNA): TGCGCCAGCAGCGGAATGGAGGGGGCGGTCATGAACACTGAAGCTTTCTTT. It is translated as CASSGMEGAVMNTEAFF.

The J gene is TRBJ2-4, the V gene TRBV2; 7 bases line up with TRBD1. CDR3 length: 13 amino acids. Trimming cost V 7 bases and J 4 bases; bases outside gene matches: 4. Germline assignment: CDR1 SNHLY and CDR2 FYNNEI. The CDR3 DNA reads TGTGCCAGCACCCTGGACAGGAAAAACATTCAGTACTTC. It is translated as CASTLDRKNIQYF.

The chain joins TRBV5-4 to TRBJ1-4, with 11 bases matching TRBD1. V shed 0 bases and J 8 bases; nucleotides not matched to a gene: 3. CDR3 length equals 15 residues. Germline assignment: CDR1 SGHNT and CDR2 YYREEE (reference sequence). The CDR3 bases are TGTGCCAGCAGCTTGGCCGGGACAGGGGGGGAAAAACTGTTTTTT. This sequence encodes CASSLAGTGGEKLFF.

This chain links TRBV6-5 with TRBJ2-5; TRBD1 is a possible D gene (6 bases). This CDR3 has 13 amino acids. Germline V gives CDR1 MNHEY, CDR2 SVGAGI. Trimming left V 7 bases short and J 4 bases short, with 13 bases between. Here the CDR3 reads CASTGTIRETQYF. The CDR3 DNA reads TGTGCCAGCACCGGGACAATTAGAGAGACCCAGTACTTC.

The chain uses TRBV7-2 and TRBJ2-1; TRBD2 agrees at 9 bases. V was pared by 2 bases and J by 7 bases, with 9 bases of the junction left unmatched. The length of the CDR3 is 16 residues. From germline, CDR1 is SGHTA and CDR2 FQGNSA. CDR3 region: CASSLNGAGGGNEQFF. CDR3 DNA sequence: TGTGCCAGCAGCTTAAACGGAGCGGGGGGAGGGAATGAGCAGTTCTTC.

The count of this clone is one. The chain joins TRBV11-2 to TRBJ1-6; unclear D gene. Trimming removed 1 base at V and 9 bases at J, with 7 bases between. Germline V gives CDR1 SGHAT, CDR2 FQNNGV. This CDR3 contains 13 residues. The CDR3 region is CASSLVGGSPLHF. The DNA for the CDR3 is TGTGCCAGCAGCTTAGTCGGAGGTTCACCCCTCCACTTT. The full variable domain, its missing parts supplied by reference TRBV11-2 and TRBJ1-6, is EAGVAQSPRYKIIEKRQSVAFWCNPISGHATLYWYQQILGQGPKLLIQFQNNGVVDDSQLPKDRFSAERLKGVDSTLKIQPAKLEDSAVYLCASSLVGGSPLHFGNGTRLTVT.